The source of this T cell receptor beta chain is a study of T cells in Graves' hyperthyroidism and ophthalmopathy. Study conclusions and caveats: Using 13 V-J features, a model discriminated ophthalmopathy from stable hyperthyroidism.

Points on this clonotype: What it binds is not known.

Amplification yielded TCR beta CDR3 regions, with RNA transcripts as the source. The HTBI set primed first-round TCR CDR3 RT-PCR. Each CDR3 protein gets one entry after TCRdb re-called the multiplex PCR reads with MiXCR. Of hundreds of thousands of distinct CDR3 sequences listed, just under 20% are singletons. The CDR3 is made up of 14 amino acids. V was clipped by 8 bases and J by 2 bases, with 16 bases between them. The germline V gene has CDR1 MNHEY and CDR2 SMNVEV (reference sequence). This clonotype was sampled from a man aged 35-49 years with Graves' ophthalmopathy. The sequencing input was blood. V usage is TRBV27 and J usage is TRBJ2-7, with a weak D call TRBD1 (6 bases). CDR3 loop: CASLTYRVPYEQYF. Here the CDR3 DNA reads TGTGCCAGCTTAACCTACAGGGTCCCCTACGAGCAGTACTTC.